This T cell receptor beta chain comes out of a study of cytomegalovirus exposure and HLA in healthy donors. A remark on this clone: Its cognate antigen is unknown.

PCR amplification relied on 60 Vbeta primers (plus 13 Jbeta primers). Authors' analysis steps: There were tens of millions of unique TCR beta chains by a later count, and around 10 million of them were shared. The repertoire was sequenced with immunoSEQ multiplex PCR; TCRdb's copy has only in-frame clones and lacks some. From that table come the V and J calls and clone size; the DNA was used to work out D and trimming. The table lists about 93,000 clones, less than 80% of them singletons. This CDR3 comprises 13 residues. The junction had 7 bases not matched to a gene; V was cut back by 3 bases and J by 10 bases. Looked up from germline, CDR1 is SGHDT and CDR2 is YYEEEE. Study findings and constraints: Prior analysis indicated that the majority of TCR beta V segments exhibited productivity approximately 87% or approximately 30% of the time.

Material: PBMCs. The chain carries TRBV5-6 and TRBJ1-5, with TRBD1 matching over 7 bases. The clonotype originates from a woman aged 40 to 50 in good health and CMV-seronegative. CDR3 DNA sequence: TGTGCCAGCAGCTCGACAGGGACACACCCCCAGCATTTT. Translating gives CASSSTGTHPQHF. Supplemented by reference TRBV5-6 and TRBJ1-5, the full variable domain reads DAGVTQSPTHLIKTRGQQVTLRCSPKSGHDTVSWYQQALGQGPQFIFQYYEEEERQRGNFPDRFSGHQFPNYSSELNVNALLLGDSALYLCASSSTGTHPQHFGDGTRLSIL.